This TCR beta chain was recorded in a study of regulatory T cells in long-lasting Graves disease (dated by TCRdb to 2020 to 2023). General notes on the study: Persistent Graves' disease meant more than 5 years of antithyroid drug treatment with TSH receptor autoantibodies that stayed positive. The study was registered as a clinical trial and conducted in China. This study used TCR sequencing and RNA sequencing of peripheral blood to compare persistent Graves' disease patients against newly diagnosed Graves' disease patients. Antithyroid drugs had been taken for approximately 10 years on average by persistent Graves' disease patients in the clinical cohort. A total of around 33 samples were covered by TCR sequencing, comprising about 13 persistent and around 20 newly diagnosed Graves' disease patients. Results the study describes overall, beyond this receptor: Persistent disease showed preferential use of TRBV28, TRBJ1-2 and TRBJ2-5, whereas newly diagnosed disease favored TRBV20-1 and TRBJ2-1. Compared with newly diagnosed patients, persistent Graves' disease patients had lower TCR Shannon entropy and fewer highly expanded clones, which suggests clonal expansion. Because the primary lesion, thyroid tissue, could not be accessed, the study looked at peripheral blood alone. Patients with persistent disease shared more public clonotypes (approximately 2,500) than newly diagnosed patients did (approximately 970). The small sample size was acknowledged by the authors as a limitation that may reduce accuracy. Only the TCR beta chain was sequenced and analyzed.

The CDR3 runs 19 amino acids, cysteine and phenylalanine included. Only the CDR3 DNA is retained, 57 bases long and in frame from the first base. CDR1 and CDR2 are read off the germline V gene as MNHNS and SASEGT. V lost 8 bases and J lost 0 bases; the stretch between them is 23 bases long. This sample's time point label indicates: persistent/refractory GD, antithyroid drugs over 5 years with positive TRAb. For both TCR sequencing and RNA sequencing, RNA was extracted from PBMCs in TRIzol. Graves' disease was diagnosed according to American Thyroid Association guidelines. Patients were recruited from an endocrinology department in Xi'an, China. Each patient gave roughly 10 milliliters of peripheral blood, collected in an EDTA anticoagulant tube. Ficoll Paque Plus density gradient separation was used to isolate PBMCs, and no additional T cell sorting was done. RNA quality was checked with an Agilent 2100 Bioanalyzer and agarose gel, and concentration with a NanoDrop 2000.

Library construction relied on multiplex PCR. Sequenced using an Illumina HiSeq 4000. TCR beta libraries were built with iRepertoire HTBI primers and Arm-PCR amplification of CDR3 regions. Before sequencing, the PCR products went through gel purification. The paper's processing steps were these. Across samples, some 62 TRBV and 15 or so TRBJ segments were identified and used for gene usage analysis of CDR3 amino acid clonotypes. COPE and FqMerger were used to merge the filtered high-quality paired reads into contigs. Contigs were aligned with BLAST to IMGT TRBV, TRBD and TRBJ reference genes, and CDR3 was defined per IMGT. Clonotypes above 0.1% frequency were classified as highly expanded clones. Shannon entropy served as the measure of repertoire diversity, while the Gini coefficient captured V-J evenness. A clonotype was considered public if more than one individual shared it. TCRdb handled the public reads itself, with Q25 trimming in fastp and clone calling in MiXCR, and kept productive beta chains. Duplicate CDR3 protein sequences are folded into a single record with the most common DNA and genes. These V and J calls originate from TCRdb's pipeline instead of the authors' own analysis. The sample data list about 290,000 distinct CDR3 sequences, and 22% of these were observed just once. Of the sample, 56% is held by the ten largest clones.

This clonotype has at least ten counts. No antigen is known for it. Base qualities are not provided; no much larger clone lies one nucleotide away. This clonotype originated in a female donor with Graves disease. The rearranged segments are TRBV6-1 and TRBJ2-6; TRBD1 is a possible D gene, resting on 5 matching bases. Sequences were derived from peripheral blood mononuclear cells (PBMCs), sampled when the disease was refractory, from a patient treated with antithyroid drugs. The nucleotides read TGTGCCAGCCATCGGATAGGGGTTGTGGCCTACTCTGGGGCCAACGTCCTGACTTTC. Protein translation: CASHRIGVVAYSGANVLTF.